A selection of T cell receptor beta chains follows, all from one sample in a study of graft-versus-host responses after intestinal transplantation. TCRdb's copy holds only in-frame clones and misses some; the assay was immunoSEQ multiplex PCR. The sample records tens of thousands of clones, 94% being singletons. For these TCRs, the target antigens are not known. Source: unstimulated CD4+ T cells sorted from spleen or lymph node cells, taken before transplant. The receptors come from a human donor who was the organ donor for an intestinal transplant. CDR3s include the opening cysteine and the closing phenylalanine or tryptophan. D genes are given only for firm matches. A row's size may be missing; if present it is once, few, many or a size class.

clone_size j_call v_call d_call cdr3_aa cdr3_nt
- TRBJ2-3 TRBV5-1 - CASSLSTGSTDTQYF TGCGCCAGCAGCTTGAGTACAGGGAGCACAGATACGCAGTATTTT
- TRBJ2-1 TRBV9 - CASSEGGSSYNEQFF TGTGCCAGCAGCGAAGGGGGGAGCTCCTACAATGAGCAGTTCTTC
- TRBJ2-5 TRBV5-4 TRBD2 CASSLDSGGTRETQYF TGTGCCAGCAGCTTGGACAGCGGGGGGACTAGGGAGACCCAGTACTTC
- TRBJ1-3 TRBV5-6 TRBD1 CASSYGTVSGNTIYF TGTGCCAGCAGCTATGGGACAGTCTCGGGAAACACCATATATTTT
- TRBJ1-6 TRBV4-2 TRBD1 CASSHDDREDSPLHF TGTGCCAGCAGCCATGACGACAGGGAGGATTCACCCCTCCACTTT
- TRBJ1-1 TRBV7-9 - CASSSPRDPLDTEAFF TGTGCCAGCAGCTCCCCTCGGGACCCCCTGGACACTGAAGCTTTCTTT
- TRBJ1-2 TRBV10-3 - CAISVRGLDGYTF TGTGCCATCAGTGTACGGGGCCTCGATGGCTACACCTTC
- TRBJ1-2 TRBV19 - CASSSRQENYGYTF TGTGCCAGTAGTTCACGACAGGAGAACTATGGCTACACCTTC
- TRBJ1-2 TRBV4-2 TRBD1 CASSQDRGQDYGYTF TGTGCCAGCAGCCAGGACAGGGGGCAAGACTATGGCTACACCTTC
- TRBJ2-1 TRBV10-2 TRBD1 CASSRQGVNNEQFF TGCGCCAGCAGTCGACAGGGTGTGAACAATGAGCAGTTCTTC
- TRBJ2-3 TRBV19 TRBD2 CASSISRGVSDTQYF TGTGCCAGTAGTATATCGCGGGGGGTATCAGATACGCAGTATTTT
- TRBJ2-3 TRBV4-2 - CASSQGQPGGRGPTDTQYF TGTGCCAGCAGCCAAGGCCAGCCAGGGGGGCGGGGCCCCACAGATACGCAGTATTTT
- TRBJ2-3 TRBV5-4 - CASSPGGSGTDTQYF TGTGCCAGCAGCCCCGGGGGTAGCGGCACAGATACGCAGTATTTT
- TRBJ2-3 TRBV11-3 TRBD1 CASSLTGGTDTQYF TGTGCCAGCAGCTTAACAGGGGGCACAGATACGCAGTATTTT
- TRBJ1-1 TRBV6-5 - CASSYPPTYEAFF TGTGCCAGCAGTTACCCACCCACCTATGAAGCTTTCTTT
- TRBJ2-2 TRBV2 - CASSEGGTGELFF TGTGCCAGCAGTGAAGGCGGGACCGGGGAGCTGTTTTTT
- TRBJ2-3 TRBV4-3 - CASSQVPLGGDTQYF TGCGCCAGCAGCCAAGTTCCTCTTGGGGGAGATACGCAGTATTTT
- TRBJ2-2 TRBV7-2 - CASSLEGGPGELFF TGTGCCAGCAGCTTAGAGGGGGGGCCCGGGGAGCTGTTTTTT
- TRBJ1-5 TRBV7-9 - CASSSGYQPQHF TGTGCCAGCAGCTCAGGATATCAGCCCCAGCATTTT
- TRBJ1-2 TRBV5-4 TRBD1 CASSPRRGDYGYTF TGTGCCAGCAGCCCCCGCAGGGGGGACTATGGCTACACCTTC
- TRBJ2-5 TRBV19 - CASSIAGRETQYF TGTGCCAGTAGTATCGCAGGGAGAGAGACCCAGTACTTC
- TRBJ1-1 TRBV6-6 - CASSYPQGAEAFF TGTGCCAGCAGTTACCCCCAAGGGGCCGAAGCTTTCTTT
- TRBJ2-3 TRBV6-1 TRBD1 CASSSQDRGDTQYF TGTGCCAGCAGTTCCCAGGACAGGGGAGATACGCAGTATTTT
- TRBJ1-4 TRBV28 - CASSFSHATNEKLFF TGTGCCAGCAGTTTTAGCCATGCAACTAATGAAAAACTGTTTTTT
- TRBJ2-1 TRBV18 TRBD2 CASSPPSGSGGANEQFF TGTGCCAGCTCACCACCCTCGGGTAGCGGGGGGGCAAATGAGCAGTTCTTC
once TRBJ2-2 TRBV28 TRBD1 CASSGTGDTGELFF TGTGCCAGCAGTGGGACAGGGGACACCGGGGAGCTGTTTTTT
- TRBJ2-3 TRBV11-2 TRBD2 CASSFPLRGGSTDTQYF TGTGCCAGCAGCTTTCCCCTGCGGGGGGGTAGCACAGATACGCAGTATTTT
- TRBJ2-5 TRBV12-1 - CASLSGGTGKTQYF TGTGCCAGCCTTTCAGGGGGTACCGGGAAGACCCAGTACTTC
- TRBJ2-1 TRBV9 - CASSVTGNNEQFF TGTGCCAGCAGCGTAACTGGGAACAATGAGCAGTTCTTC
- TRBJ2-7 TRBV18 - CASSPGQYEQYF TGTGCCAGCTCACCAGGACAGTACGAGCAGTACTTC
- TRBJ1-2 TRBV6-1 - CASSEEIDPPLYDGYTF TGTGCCAGCAGTGAAGAGATCGACCCCCCACTATACGATGGCTACACCTTC
once TRBJ2-7 TRBV20-1 - CSANPSEQYF TGCAGTGCCAACCCGAGCGAGCAGTACTTC
- TRBJ1-6 TRBV5-5 - CASSFSGTDNSPLHF TGTGCCAGCAGCTTTAGCGGGACGGATAATTCACCCCTCCACTTT
- TRBJ1-4 TRBV4-3 - CASSQDGSAPGNEKLFF TGCGCCAGCAGCCAAGACGGTTCAGCACCTGGGAATGAAAAACTGTTTTTT
- TRBJ2-5 TRBV7-3 TRBD1 CASSLTGGGQETQYF TGTGCCAGCAGCCTTACAGGGGGCGGACAAGAGACCCAGTACTTC
- TRBJ2-1 TRBV7-2 - CASSLQASTLEQFF TGTGCCAGCAGCTTACAAGCCTCTACGCTTGAGCAGTTCTTC
- TRBJ2-2 TRBV18 TRBD2 CASSLGLESGELFF TGTGCCAGCTCATTGGGACTAGAGTCCGGGGAGCTGTTTTTT
- TRBJ1-1 TRBV5-4 TRBD1 CASRPGQPLMNTEAFF TGTGCCAGCAGACCGGGACAGCCTCTCATGAACACTGAAGCTTTCTTT
- TRBJ2-3 TRBV5-6 - CASSLGGILTDTQYF TGTGCCAGCAGCTTGGGCGGAATACTCACAGATACGCAGTATTTT
- TRBJ2-7 TRBV5-6 TRBD1 CASSGDRGLNEQYF TGTGCCAGCAGCGGAGACAGGGGGTTAAACGAGCAGTACTTC
- TRBJ2-3 TRBV6-5 - CASSYNRGQTDTQYF TGTGCCAGCAGTTACAACCGGGGGCAGACAGATACGCAGTATTTT
- TRBJ1-2 TRBV7-2 - CASSPRTDYGYTF TGTGCCAGCAGCCCGCGGACCGACTATGGCTACACCTTC
- TRBJ2-3 TRBV7-2 TRBD2 CASSFGPSGVITDTQYF TGTGCCAGCAGCTTTGGTCCTAGCGGGGTAATCACAGATACGCAGTATTTT